This passage covers 14 T cell receptor beta chains from one sample sequenced in a study of human T cells and chemical hapten exposure. TCRdb used MiXCR to reprocess the RACE reads, holding one entry per CDR3 protein. This sample has 85,000 to 120,000 distinct CDR3 sequences, with approximately 12% found just once. Time point indicated: pre-sensitization, week 0. Treatment in this sample: therapeutic diphenylcyclopropenone sensitization with weekly scalp DPC. Sequencing used whole blood, obtained in connection with sensitization to the hapten diphenylcyclopropenone (DPC). These receptor sequences come from a woman between 50 and 59 years old with alopecia areata. Some clones in this sample may be carry-over from other donors' samples.

The J gene is TRBJ2-6, the V gene TRBV12-3 or TRBV12-4, with 7 bases that match TRBD1. With 5 bases clipped from V and 0 bases from J, the junction kept 7 bases outside the gene matches. The CDR3 covers 17 residues. CDR3 sequence (DNA): TGTGCCAGCAGTCTTCCGGGACAGAGCTCTGGGGCCAACGTCCTGACTTTC. The encoded protein is CASSLPGQSSGANVLTF.

This clonotype was seen repeatedly, ten times or more. J is TRBJ2-2 and V is TRBV7-9; D might be TRBD1 (6 bases). The germline V gene encodes CDR1 SEHNR and CDR2 FQNEAQ (reference sequence). The CDR3 covers 15 residues. V lost 6 bases to trimming and J lost 0 bases, with 11 bases between them. The CDR3 DNA follows: TGTGCCAGCAGGCAACAGGGTTCGAACACCGGGGAGCTGTTTTTT. This translates into CASRQQGSNTGELFF.

The CDR3 protein is CSANPPGLQGGNSPLHF. The CDR3 DNA sequence: TGCAGTGCTAACCCCCCGGGGCTCCAGGGGGGAAATTCACCCCTCCACTTT. The V call is TRBV20-1, the J call TRBJ1-6, with 7 bases matching TRBD1. V trimming: 4 bases; J trimming: 7 bases; junction bases outside the gene matches: 16. Germline values: CDR1 DFQATT, CDR2 SNEGSKA (reference sequence). The CDR3 is 17 amino acids.

V usage is TRBV28 and J usage is TRBJ1-1; the D is unclear. The CDR3 has 12 residues. V gave up 11 bases and J gave up 3 bases, with 13 bases separating them. From germline, CDR1 is MDHEN and CDR2 SYDVKM. CDR3 DNA: TGTGCCTGCCTAGGAGGGCACACTGAAGCTTTCTTT. As protein: CACLGGHTEAFF.

This clonotype was seen more than once but under ten times. The V call is TRBV5-1, the J call TRBJ2-1; 11 bases are a match to TRBD2. J gave up 2 bases and V 2 bases, and 24 bases lay outside the gene matches. Per the germline V gene, CDR1 is SGHRS and CDR2 is YFSETQ. The CDR3 contains 23 residues. The CDR3 is CASSFPTDRGLAALTPAYNEQFF. The CDR3 coding sequence is TGCGCCAGCAGCTTCCCAACGGACAGGGGACTAGCGGCCCTCACCCCCGCCTACAATGAGCAGTTCTTC.

This clonotype has only a few counts. The CDR3: CASSYTTTGRVEAFF. The CDR3 DNA reads TGTGCCAGCAGCTATACTACGACAGGGAGAGTAGAAGCTTTCTTT. The genes are TRBV6-5 and TRBJ1-1; 7 positions match TRBD1. Looked up from germline, CDR1 is MNHEY and CDR2 is SVGAGI. Losses at the gene ends were 6 bases for V and 8 bases for J; bases not matched to a gene: 15. The CDR3 is made up of 15 amino acids.

In this sample, this clonotype turned up many times. The gene calls are TRBV5-1 and TRBJ1-2; D not certain. The CDR3 loop spans 13 amino acids. CDR1 is SGHRS and CDR2 is YFSETQ in the germline V gene. V dropped 1 base and J dropped 2 bases, with 6 bases sitting between them. CDR3 sequence reads: CASSLTENYGYTF. The CDR3 DNA reads as TGCGCCAGCAGCTTGACGGAGAACTATGGCTACACCTTC.

This clonotype was counted once. The chain combines TRBV18 with TRBJ1-6, with TRBD1 identical over 7 bases. CDR3 length: 18 amino acids. Looked up from germline, CDR1 is KGHSH and CDR2 is LQKENI. With V trimmed by 2 bases and J by 0 bases, 7 bases remained unmatched. CDR3 in amino acids: CASSPNRGSSSYNSPLHF. The CDR3 DNA is TGTGCCAGCTCACCAAACAGGGGATCGAGCTCCTATAATTCACCCCTCCACTTT.

In this sample, this clonotype turned up a few times. The rearrangement uses TRBV27 and TRBJ1-2; D is uncertain. Germline CDR1 MNHEY, CDR2 SMNVEV (reference sequence). V was pared by 3 bases and J by 8 bases, with 13 bases between. This CDR3 comprises 13 residues. The CDR3 loop is CASSFLPPRGYTF. DNA of the CDR3: TGTGCCAGCAGTTTCCTCCCTCCACGGGGCTACACCTTC.

This clonotype showed up just a few times. The gene calls are TRBV6-2 or TRBV6-3 and TRBJ1-5; 8 positions match TRBD1. The V segment lost 6 bases and the J segment 4 bases; nucleotides outside the gene matches: 8. Germline V CDR1 and CDR2: MNHEY, SVGEGT. This CDR3 comprises 15 residues. The CDR3 DNA reads as TGTGCCAGCAGGGGCAGGGGGCAAGGAAATCAGCCCCAGCATTTT. Its translation: CASRGRGQGNQPQHF.

This chain connects TRBV6-2 or TRBV6-3 to TRBJ2-7; D is possibly TRBD1 (6 bases). CDR3 length equals 14 residues. CDR1 is MNHEY and CDR2 is SVGEGT in the germline V gene. V was shortened by 2 bases and J by 4 bases, with 12 bases between the two germline ends. The DNA for the CDR3 is TGTGCCAGCAGTTACACGACAGGCGGTTACGAGCAGTACTTC. Its protein product is CASSYTTGGYEQYF.

This clonotype showed up just a few times. The chain recombines TRBV11-2 with TRBJ2-5; no clear D. Germline V lookup: CDR1 SGHAT, CDR2 FQNNGV. V lost 5 bases and J lost 2, with 12 bases in between. CDR3 length: 14 amino acids. As DNA, the CDR3 is TGTGCCAGCAGCCTCCGGAAACCACAAGAGACCCAGTACTTC. Protein product: CASSLRKPQETQYF.

This clonotype appeared many times. The chain has TRBV28 and TRBJ1-2; no definite D call. Germline V gene data show CDR1 as MDHEN and CDR2 as SYDVKM. This CDR3 is 15 amino acids long. The ends were cut back, 3 bases at V and 7 bases at J, with 18 bases in the middle. CDR3: CASSFRGSGVTGYTF. The CDR3 coding sequence is TGTGCCAGCAGTTTTCGCGGTTCGGGAGTTACTGGCTACACCTTC.

The chain is built from TRBV11-2 and TRBJ2-1; tentatively, D is TRBD1 or TRBD2 (6 bases each). Germline values: CDR1 SGHAT, CDR2 FQNNGV. V gave up 2 bases and J gave up 8 bases, with 10 bases separating them. The CDR3 has 13 residues. CDR3 nucleotides: TGTGCCAGCAGCTTATCCGGGGGCTATGAGCAGTTCTTC. Encoded protein: CASSLSGGYEQFF.